This TCR beta chain was sequenced during a study of naive and memory T cell subsets. Study-level points and caveats: Naive repertoires, especially CD8, held a few larger clonotypes, possibly memory cells re-expressing CD45RA. No ground truth validated the naive and memory repertoire findings. RNA-based TCR counts may shift with T cell activation and differentiation.

The V gene's germline CDR1 is SGDLS and CDR2 YYNGEE. This CDR3 has 15 amino acids. Trimming took off 4 bases at V and 0 bases at J, with 14 bases between the two ends. This clonotype was found a few times. Its antigen remains unknown. The beta constant-region primer was an equimolar mix of two oligonucleotides covering TRBC1 and TRBC2. Four rounds of PCR amplified the ligated cDNA using nested alpha and beta constant-region primers plus SP2. TCRdb used MiXCR to reprocess the UMI-ligation and nested PCR reads, holding one entry per CDR3 protein. The sample includes approximately 140,000 distinct CDR3 sequences, about 20% of them seen just once.

The receptor comes from a human donor in good health. This chain connects TRBV9 to TRBJ2-7; D gene uncertain. Sequenced input: naive CD8+ T cells from blood. As DNA, the CDR3 is TGTGCCAGCAGCATCAAGGCGGATACCTCCTACGAGCAGTACTTC. This sequence encodes CASSIKADTSYEQYF.